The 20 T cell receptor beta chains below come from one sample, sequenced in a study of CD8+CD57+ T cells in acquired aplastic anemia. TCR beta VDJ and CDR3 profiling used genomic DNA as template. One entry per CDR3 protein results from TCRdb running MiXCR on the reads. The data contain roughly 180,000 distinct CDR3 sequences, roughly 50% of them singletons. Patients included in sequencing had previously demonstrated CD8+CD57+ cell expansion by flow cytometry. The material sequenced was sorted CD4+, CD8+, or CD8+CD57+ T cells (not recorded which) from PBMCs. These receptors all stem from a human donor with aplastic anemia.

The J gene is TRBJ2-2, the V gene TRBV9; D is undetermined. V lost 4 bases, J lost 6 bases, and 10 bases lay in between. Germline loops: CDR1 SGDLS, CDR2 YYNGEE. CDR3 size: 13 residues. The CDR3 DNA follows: TGTGCCAGCAGCCAGGAGATTCCCGGGGAGCTGTTTTTT. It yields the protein CASSQEIPGELFF. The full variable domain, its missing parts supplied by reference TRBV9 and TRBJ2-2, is DSGVTQTPKHLITATGQRVTLRCSPRSGDLSVYWYQQSLDQGLQFLIQYYNGEERAKGNILERFSAQQFPDLHSELNLSSLELGDSALYFCASSQEIPGELFFGEGSRLTVL.

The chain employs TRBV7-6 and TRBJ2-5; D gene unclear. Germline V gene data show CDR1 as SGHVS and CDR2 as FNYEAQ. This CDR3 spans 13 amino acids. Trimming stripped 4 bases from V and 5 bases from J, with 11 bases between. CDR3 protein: CASSSRNWETQYF. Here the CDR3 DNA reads TGTGCCAGCAGCTCAAGAAACTGGGAGACCCAGTACTTC.

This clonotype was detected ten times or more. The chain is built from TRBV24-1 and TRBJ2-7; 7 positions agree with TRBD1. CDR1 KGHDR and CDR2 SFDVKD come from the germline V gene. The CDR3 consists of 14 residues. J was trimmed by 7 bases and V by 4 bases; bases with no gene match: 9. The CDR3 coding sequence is TGTGCCACCAGTGACCCGACAGGGTTGGGGGAGCAGTACTTC. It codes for CATSDPTGLGEQYF.

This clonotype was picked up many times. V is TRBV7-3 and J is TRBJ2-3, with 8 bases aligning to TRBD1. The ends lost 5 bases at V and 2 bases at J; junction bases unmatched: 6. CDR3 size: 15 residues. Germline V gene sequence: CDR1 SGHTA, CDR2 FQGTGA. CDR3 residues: CASSPGTGFTDTQYF. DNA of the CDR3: TGTGCCAGCAGCCCCGGGACAGGTTTCACAGATACGCAGTATTTT.

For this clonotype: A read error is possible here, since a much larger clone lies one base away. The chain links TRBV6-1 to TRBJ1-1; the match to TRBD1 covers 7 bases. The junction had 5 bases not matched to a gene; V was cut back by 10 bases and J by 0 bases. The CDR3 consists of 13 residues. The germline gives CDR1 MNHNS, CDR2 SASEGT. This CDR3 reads CANRGRMNTEAFF. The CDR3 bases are TGTGCCAACAGGGGACGGATGAACACTGAAGCTTTCTTT.

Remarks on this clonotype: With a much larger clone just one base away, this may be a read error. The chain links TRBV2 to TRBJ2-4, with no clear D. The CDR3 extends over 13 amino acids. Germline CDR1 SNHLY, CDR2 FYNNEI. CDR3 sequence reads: CASSQIAKNIRYF. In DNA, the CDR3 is TGTGCCAGCAGTCAGATAGCCAAAAACATTCGGTACTTC.

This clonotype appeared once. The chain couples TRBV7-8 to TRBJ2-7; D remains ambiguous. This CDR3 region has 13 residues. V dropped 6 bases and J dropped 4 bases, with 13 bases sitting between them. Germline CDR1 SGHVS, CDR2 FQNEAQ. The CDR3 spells CASRGFGRYEQYF. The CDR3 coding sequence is TGTGCCAGCAGGGGTTTCGGAAGGTACGAGCAGTACTTC.

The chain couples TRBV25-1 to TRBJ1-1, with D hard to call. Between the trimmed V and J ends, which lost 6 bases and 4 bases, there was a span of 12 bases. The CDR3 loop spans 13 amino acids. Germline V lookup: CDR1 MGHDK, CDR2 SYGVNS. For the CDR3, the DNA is TGTGCCAGCAGGTTCGGGATACTCACTGAAGCTTTCTTT. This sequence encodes CASRFGILTEAFF.

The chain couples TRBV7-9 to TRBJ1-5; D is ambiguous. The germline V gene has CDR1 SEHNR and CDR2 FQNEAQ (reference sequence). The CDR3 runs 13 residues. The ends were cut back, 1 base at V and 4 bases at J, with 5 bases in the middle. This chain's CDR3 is CASSLEMNQPQHF. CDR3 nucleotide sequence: TGTGCCAGCAGCTTAGAAATGAATCAGCCCCAGCATTTT.

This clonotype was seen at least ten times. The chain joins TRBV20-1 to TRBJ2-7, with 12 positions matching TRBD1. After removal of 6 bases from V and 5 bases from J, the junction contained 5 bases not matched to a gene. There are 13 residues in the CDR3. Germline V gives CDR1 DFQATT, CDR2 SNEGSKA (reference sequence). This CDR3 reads CSAPGQGAHEQYF. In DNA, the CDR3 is TGCAGTGCACCGGGACAGGGGGCCCACGAGCAGTACTTC.

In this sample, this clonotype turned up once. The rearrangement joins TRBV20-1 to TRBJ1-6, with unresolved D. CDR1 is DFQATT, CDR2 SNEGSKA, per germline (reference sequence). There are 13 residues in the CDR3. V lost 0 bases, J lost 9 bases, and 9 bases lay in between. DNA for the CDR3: TGCAGTGCTAGAGATTTGGAGGGTTCACCCCTCCACTTT. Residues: CSARDLEGSPLHF.

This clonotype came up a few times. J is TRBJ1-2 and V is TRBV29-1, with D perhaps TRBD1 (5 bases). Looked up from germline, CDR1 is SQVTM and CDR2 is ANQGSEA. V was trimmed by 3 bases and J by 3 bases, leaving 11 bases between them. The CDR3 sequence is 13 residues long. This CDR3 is CSVDWGGDYGYTF. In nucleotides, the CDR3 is TGCAGCGTTGACTGGGGGGGAGACTATGGCTACACCTTC.

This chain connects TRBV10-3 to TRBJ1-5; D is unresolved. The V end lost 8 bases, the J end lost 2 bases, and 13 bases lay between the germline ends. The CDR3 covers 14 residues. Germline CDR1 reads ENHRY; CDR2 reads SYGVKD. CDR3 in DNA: TGTGCCATCGAATCGGGGTATGGCAATCAGCCCCAGCATTTT. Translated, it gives CAIESGYGNQPQHF.

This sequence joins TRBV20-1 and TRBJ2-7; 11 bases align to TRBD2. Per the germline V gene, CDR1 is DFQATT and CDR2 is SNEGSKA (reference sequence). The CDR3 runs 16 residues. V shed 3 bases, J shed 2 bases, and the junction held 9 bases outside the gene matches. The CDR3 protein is CSARGSLAGAAYEQYF. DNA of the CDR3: TGCAGTGCTAGGGGATCACTAGCGGGGGCCGCCTACGAGCAGTACTTC.

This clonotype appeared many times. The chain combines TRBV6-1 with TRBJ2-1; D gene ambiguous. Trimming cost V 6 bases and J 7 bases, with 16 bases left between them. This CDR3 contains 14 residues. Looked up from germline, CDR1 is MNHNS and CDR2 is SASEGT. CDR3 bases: TGTGCCAGCAGAGCCCTTGAAGCCTCTAATGAGCAGTTCTTC. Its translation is CASRALEASNEQFF.

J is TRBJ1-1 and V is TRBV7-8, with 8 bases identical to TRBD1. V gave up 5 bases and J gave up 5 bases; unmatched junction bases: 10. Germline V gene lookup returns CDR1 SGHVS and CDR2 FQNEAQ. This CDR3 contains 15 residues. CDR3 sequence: CASSQGTGGRTEAFF. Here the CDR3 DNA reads TGTGCCAGCAGCCAAGGAACAGGGGGACGTACTGAAGCTTTCTTT. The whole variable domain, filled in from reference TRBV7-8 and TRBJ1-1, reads GAGVSQSPRYKVAKRGQDVALRCDPISGHVSLFWYQQALGQGPEFLTYFQNEAQLDKSGLPSDRFFAERPEGSVSTLKIQRTQQEDSAVYLCASSQGTGGRTEAFFGQGTRLTVV.

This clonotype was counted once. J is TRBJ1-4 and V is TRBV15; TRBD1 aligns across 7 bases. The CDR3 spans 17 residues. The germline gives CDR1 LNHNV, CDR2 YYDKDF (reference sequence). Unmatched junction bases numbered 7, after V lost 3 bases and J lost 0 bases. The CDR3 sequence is CATSSSGQAPTNEKLFF. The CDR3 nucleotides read TGTGCCACCAGCAGCTCCGGACAGGCCCCAACTAATGAAAAACTGTTTTTT. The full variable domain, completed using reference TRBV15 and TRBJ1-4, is DAMVIQNPRYQVTQFGKPVTLSCSQTLNHNVMYWYQQKSSQAPKLLFHYYDKDFNNEADTPDNFQSRRPNTSFCFLDIRSPGLGDTAMYLCATSSSGQAPTNEKLFFGSGTQLSVL.

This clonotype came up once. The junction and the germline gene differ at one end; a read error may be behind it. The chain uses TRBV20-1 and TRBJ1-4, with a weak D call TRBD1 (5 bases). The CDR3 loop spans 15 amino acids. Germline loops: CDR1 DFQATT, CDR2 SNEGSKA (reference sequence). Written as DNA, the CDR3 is TGCAGTGCTGCCGGAGGGGCCGGACGTAATGAAAAACCGTTTTTT. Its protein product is CSAAGGAGRNEKPFF.

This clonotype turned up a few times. The CDR3 coding sequence is TGCAGTGCTAGTGGAGGAGCCGAAAACACCATATATTTT. Protein sequence: CSASGGAENTIYF. The chain has TRBV20-1 and TRBJ1-3; no firm D call. Trimming removed 3 bases at V and 6 bases at J, with 12 bases between. The CDR3 covers 13 residues. Germline CDR1 and CDR2: DFQATT and SNEGSKA (reference sequence).

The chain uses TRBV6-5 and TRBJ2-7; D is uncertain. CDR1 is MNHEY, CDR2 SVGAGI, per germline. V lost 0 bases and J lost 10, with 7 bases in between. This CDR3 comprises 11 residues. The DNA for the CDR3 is TGTGCCAGCAGTTACTCGGCAGCCCAGTACTTC. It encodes CASSYSAAQYF.